The sequence of this TCR beta chain was determined in a study of shared clonotypes between healthy human individuals. Profiled with immunoSEQ multiplex PCR; TCRdb holds only in-frame clones, not every one. This sample has roughly 2.1 million clones, with roughly 91% found just once. As defined, naive CD8 cells were CD45RO-negative and positively selected for CCR7, with terminally differentiated effector memory CD45RA+ cells excluded. The CDR3 has 15 residues. The V gene's germline CDR1 is SGHAT and CDR2 FQNNGV. V lost 5 bases to trimming and J lost 6 bases, with 19 bases between them. The sequencing sample was made of naive CD8+ T cells from PBMCs. The receptor was derived from a man aged 18 to 29 in good health. Some clones in this sample may be carry-over from other donors' samples. The V and J genes are TRBV11-2 and TRBJ1-1; no clear D gene. CDR3 sequence: CASSGLGVRAPEAFF. In DNA form, the CDR3 reads TGTGCCAGCAGCGGCCTCGGGGTAAGGGCCCCTGAAGCTTTCTTT. The complete variable domain, with remaining parts taken from reference TRBV11-2 and TRBJ1-1, reads EAGVAQSPRYKIIEKRQSVAFWCNPISGHATLYWYQQILGQGPKLLIQFQNNGVVDDSQLPKDRFSAERLKGVDSTLKIQPAKLEDSAVYLCASSGLGVRAPEAFFGQGTRLTVV.